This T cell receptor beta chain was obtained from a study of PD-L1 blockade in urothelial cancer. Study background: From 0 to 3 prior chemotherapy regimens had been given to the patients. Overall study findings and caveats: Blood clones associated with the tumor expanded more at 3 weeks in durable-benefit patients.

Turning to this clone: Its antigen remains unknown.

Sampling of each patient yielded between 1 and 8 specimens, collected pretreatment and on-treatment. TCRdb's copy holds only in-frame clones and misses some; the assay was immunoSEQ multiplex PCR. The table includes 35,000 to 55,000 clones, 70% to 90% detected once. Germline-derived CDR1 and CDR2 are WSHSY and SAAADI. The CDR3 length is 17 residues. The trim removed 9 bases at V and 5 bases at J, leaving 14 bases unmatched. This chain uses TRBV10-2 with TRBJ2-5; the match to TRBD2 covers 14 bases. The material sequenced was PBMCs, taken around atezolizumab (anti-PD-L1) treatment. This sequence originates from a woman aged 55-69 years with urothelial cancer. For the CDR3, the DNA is TGCGCCAGAACGAAGGGACTAGCGGGGGAGAGTTGGGAGACCCAGTACTTC. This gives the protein CARTKGLAGESWETQYF.